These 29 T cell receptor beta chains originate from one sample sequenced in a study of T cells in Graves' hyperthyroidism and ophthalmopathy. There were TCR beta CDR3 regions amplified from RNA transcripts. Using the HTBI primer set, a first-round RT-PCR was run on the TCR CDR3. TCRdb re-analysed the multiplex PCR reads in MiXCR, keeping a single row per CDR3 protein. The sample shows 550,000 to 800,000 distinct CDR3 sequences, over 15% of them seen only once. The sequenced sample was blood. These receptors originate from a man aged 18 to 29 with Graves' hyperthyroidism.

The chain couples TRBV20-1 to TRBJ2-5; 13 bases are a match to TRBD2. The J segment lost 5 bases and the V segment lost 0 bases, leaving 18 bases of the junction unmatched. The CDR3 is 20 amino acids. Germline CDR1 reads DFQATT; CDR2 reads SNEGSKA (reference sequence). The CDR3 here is CSARDLNTGTSGISGETQYF. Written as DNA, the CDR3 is TGCAGTGCTAGAGACCTCAACACCGGGACTAGCGGGATATCGGGGGAGACCCAGTACTTC.

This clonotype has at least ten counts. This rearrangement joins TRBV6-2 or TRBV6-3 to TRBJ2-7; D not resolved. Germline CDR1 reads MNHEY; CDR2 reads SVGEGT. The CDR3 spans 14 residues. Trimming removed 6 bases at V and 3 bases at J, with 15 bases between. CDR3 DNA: TGTGCCAGCAGCCCCCCCCAAAGAAACTACGAGCAGTACTTC. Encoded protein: CASSPPQRNYEQYF.

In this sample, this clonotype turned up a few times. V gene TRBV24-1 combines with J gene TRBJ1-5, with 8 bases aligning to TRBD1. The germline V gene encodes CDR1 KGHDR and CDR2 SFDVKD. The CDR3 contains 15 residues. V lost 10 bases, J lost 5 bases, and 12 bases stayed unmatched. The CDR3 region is CATAPGGTGHQPQHF. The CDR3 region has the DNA TGTGCCACGGCCCCCGGCGGGACAGGCCATCAGCCCCAGCATTTT.

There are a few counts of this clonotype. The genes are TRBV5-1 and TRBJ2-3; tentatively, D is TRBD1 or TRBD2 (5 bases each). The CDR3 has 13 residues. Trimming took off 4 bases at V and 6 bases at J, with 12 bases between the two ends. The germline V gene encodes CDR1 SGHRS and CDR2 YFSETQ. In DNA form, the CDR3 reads TGCGCCAGCAGCGCCCGGGGCCCCGATACGCAGTATTTT. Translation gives CASSARGPDTQYF.

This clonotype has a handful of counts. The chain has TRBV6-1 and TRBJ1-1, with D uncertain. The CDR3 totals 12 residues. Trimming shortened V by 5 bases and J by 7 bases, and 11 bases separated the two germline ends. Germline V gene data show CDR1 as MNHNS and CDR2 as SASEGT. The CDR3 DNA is TGTGCCAGCAGTCCCTCTTGGGGTGAAGCTTTCTTT. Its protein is CASSPSWGEAFF.

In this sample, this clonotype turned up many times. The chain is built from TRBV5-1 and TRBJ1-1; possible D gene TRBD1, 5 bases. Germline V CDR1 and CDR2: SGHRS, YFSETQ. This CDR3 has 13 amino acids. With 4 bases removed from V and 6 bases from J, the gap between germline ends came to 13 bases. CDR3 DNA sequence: TGCGCCAGCAGCATCCGGGACTTATCTGAAGCTTTCTTT. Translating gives CASSIRDLSEAFF.

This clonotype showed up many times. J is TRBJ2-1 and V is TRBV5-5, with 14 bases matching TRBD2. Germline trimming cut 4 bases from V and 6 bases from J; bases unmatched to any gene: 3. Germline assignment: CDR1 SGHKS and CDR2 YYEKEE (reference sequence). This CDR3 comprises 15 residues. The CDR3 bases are TGTGCCAGCAGCCCCGGGACTAGCGGGAGCAATGAGCAGTTCTTC. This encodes CASSPGTSGSNEQFF.

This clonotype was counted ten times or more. The chain's CDR3 is CASSPIGNQPQHF. As DNA, the CDR3 is TGTGCCAGCAGTCCAATCGGCAATCAGCCCCAGCATTTT. The chain employs TRBV27 and TRBJ1-5, with no clear D. CDR1 is MNHEY, CDR2 SMNVEV, per germline (reference sequence). This CDR3 comprises 13 residues. The ends were cut back, 5 bases at V and 2 bases at J, with 7 bases in the middle.

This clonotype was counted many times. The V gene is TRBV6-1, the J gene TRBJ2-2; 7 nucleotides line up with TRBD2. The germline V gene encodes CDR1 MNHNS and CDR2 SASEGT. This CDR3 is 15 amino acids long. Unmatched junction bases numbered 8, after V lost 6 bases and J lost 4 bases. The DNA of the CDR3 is TGTGCCAGCAGCCGAGCGGGATGGAGCACCGGGGAGCTGTTTTTT. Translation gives CASSRAGWSTGELFF.

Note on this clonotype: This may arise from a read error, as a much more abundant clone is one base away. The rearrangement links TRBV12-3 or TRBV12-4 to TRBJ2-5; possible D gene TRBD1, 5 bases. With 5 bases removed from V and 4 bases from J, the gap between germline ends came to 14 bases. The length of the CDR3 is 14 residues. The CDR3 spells CASSTGRNGETQYF. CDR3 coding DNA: TGTGCCAGCAGTACAGGAAGAAACGGAGAGACCCAGTACTTC.

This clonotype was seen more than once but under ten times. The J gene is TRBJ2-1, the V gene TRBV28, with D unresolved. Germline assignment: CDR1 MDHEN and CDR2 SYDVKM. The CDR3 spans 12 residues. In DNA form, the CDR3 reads TGTGTCACCATTGATAGCATCAATGAGCAGTTCTTC. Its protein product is CVTIDSINEQFF.

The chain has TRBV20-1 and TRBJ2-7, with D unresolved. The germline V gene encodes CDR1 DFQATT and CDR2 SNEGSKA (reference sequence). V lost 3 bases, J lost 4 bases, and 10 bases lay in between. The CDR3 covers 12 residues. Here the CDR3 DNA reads TGCAGTGCTAGGAGGTCGCGATACGAGCAGTACTTC. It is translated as CSARRSRYEQYF.

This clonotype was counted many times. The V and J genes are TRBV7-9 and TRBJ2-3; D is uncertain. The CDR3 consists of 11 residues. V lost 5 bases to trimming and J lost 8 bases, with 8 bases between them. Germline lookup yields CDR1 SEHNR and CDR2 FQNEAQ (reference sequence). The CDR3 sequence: CASSPDVTQYF. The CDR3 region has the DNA TGTGCCAGCAGCCCGGATGTTACGCAGTATTTT.

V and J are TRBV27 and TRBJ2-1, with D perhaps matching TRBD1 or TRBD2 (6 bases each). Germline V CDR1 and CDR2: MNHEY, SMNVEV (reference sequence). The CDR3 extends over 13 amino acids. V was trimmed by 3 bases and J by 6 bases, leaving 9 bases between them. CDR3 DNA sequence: TGTGCCAGCAGTTTCCCGGGGGCCAATGAGCAGTTCTTC. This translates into CASSFPGANEQFF.

The DNA of the CDR3 is TGTGCCATCAGTGAGAATGGTCAGATGAACACTGAAGCTTTCTTT. Its protein product is CAISENGQMNTEAFF. This chain connects TRBV10-3 to TRBJ1-1; no clear D gene. Looked up from germline, CDR1 is ENHRY and CDR2 is SYGVKD. V lost 2 bases and J lost 0, with 10 bases in between. The CDR3 is 15 amino acids.

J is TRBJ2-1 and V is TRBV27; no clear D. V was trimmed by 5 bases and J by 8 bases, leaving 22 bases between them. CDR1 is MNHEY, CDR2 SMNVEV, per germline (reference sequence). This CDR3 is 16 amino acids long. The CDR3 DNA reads TGTGCCAGCAGTCGATACCTAGGATTAGTCCAGGATGAGCAGTTCTTC. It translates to CASSRYLGLVQDEQFF.

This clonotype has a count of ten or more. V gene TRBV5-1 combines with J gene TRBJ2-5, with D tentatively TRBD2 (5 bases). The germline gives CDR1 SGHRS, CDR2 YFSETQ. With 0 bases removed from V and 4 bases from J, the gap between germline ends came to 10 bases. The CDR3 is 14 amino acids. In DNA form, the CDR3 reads TGCGCCAGCAGCTTGGTTGCTGGGAGAGAGACCCAGTACTTC. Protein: CASSLVAGRETQYF.

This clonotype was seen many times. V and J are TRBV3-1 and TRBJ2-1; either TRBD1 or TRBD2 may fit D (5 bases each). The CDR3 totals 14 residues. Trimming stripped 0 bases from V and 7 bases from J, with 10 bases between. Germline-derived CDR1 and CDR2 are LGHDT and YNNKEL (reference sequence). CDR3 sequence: CASSQDLWGNEQFF. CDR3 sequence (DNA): TGTGCCAGCAGCCAAGATCTCTGGGGGAATGAGCAGTTCTTC.

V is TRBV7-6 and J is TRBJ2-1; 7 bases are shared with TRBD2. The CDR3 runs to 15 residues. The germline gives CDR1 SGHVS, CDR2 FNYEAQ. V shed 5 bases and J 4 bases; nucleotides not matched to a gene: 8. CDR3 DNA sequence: TGTGCCAGCAGCCCCGCCGGGACTACATACAATGAGCAGTTCTTC. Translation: CASSPAGTTYNEQFF.

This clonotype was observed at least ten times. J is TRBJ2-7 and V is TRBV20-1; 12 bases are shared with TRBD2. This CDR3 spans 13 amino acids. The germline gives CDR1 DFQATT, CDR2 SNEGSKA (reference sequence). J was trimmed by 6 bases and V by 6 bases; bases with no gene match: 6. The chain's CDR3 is CSASRTSGTEQYF. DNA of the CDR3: TGCAGTGCCTCTCGGACTAGCGGGACCGAGCAGTACTTC.

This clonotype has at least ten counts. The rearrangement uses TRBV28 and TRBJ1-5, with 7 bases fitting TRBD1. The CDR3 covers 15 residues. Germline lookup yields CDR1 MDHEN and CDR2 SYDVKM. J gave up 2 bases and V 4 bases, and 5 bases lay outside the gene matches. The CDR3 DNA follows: TGTGCCAGCAGTTCTCTAGGGACAGGCAATCAGCCCCAGCATTTT. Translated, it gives CASSSLGTGNQPQHF.

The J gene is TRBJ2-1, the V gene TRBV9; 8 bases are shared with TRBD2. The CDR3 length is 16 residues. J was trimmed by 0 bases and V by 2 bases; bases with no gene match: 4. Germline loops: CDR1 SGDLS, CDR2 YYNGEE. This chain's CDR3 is CASSVKSGSSYNEQFF. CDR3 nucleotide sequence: TGTGCCAGCAGCGTGAAAAGCGGGAGCTCCTACAATGAGCAGTTCTTC.

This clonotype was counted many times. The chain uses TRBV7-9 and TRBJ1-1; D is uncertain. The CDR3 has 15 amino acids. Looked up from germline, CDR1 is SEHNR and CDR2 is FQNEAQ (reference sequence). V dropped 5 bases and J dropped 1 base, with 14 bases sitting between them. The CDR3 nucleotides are TGTGCCAGCAGCCCAGGTCGAGGACCGAACACTGAAGCTTTCTTT. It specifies CASSPGRGPNTEAFF.

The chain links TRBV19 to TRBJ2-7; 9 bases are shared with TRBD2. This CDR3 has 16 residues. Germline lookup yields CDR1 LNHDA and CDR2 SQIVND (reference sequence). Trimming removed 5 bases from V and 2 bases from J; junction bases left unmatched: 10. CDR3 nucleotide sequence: TGTGCCAGTAGTTATACTCTGTCTAGCGGGGCCTACGAGCAGTACTTC. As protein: CASSYTLSSGAYEQYF.

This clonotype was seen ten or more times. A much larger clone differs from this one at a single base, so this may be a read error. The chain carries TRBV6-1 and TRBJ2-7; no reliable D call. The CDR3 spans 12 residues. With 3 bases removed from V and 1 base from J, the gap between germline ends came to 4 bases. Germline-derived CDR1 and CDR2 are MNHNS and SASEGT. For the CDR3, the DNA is TGTGCCAGCAGTGACAGATCCTACGAGCAGTACTTC. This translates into CASSDRSYEQYF.

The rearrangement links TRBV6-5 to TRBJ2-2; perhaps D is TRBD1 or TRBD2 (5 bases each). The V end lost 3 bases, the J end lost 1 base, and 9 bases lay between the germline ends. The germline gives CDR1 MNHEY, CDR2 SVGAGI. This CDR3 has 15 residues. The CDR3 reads CASSYGTVNTGELFF. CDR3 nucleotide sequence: TGTGCCAGCAGTTATGGGACGGTGAACACCGGGGAGCTGTTTTTT.

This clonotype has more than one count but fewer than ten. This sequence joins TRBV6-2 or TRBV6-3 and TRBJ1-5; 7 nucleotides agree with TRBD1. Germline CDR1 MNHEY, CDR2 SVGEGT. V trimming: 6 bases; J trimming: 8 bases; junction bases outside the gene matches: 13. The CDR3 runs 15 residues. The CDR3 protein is CASRYTGAPWEPQHF. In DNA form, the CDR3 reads TGTGCCAGCAGGTACACAGGGGCCCCGTGGGAGCCCCAGCATTTT.

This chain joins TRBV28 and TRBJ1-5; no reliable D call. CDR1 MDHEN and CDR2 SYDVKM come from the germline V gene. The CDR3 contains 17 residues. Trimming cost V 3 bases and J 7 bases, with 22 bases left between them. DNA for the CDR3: TGTGCCAGCAGTTTCCGTAGCCCGGCCGGTCTATCCCAGCCCCAGCATTTT. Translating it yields CASSFRSPAGLSQPQHF.

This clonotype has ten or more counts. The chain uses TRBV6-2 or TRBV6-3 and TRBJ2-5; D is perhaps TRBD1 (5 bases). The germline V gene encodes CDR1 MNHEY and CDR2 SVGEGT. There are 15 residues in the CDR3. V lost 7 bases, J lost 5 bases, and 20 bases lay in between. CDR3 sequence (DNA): TGTGCCAGCACCGACGGGTATGGGGCCGGTGAGACCCAGTACTTC. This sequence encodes CASTDGYGAGETQYF.